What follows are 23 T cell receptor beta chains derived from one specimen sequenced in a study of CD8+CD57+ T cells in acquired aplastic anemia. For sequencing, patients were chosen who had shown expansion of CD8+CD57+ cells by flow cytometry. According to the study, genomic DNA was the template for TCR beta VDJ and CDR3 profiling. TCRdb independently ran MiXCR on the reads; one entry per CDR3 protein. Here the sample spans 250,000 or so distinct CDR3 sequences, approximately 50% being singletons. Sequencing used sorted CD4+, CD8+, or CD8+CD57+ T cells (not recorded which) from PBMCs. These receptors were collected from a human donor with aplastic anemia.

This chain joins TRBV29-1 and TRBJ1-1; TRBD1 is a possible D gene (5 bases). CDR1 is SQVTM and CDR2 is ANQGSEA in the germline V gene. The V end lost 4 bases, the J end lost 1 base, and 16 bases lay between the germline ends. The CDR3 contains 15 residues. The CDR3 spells CSVVLGGTANTEAFF. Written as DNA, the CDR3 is TGCAGCGTTGTGCTGGGGGGTACAGCGAACACTGAAGCTTTCTTT. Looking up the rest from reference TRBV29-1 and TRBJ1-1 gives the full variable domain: SAVISQKPSRDICQRGTSLTIQCQVDSQVTMMFWYRQQPGQSLTLIATANQGSEATYESGFVIDKFPISRPNLTFSTLTVSNMSPEDSSIYLCSVVLGGTANTEAFFGQGTRLTVV.

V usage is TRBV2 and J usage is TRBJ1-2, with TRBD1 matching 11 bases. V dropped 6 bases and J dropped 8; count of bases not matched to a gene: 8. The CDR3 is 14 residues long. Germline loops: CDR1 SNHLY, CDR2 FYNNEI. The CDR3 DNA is TGTGCCAGCAGCCGAGGGGGACAGGGGGGCGGCTACACCTTC. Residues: CASSRGGQGGGYTF.

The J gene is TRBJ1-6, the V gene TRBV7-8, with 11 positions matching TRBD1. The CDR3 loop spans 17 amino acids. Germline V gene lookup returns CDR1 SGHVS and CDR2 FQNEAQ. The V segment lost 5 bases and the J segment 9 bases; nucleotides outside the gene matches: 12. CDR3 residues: CASSLRDRGKSGSPLHF. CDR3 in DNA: TGTGCCAGCAGCCTCCGGGACAGGGGGAAGTCTGGTTCACCCCTCCACTTT.

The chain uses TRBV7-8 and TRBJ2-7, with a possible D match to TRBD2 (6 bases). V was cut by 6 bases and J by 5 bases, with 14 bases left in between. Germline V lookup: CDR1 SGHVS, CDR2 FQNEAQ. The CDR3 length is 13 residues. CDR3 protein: CASSTMGGNEQYF. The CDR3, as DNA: TGTGCCAGCAGTACTATGGGGGGTAACGAGCAGTACTTC.

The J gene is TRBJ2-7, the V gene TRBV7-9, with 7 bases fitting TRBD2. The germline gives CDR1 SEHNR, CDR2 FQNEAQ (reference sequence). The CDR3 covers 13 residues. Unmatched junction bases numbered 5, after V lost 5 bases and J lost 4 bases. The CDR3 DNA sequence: TGTGCCAGCAGCCAATCCGGGGGGTACGAGCAGTACTTC. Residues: CASSQSGGYEQYF.

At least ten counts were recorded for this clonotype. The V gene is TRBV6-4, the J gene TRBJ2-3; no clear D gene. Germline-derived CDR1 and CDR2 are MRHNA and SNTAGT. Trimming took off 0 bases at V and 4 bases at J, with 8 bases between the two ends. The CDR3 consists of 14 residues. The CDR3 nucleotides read TGTGCCAGCAGTGACTCGCCAGGATCAGATACGCAGTATTTT. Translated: CASSDSPGSDTQYF.

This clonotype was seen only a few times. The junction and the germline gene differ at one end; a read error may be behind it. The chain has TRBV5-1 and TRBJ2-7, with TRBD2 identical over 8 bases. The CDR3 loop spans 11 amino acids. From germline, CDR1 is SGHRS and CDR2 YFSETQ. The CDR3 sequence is CASSLVAGGYF. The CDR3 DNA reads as TGTGCCAGCAGCTTGGTCGCGGGGGGGTACTTC.

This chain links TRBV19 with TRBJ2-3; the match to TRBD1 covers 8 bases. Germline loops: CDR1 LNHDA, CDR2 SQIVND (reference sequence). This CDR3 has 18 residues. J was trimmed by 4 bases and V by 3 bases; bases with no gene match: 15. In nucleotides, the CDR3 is TGTGCCAGTAGTATTCTTAGTTTGGGACAGGTCGGGCCAGATACGCAGTATTTT. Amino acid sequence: CASSILSLGQVGPDTQYF.

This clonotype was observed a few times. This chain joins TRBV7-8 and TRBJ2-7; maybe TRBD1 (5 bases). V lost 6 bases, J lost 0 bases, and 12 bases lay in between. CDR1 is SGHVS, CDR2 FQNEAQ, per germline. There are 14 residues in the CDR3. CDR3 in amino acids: CASSKGAASYEQYF. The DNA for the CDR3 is TGTGCCAGCAGTAAAGGGGCTGCCTCCTACGAGCAGTACTTC. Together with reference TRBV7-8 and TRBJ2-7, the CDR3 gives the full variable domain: GAGVSQSPRYKVAKRGQDVALRCDPISGHVSLFWYQQALGQGPEFLTYFQNEAQLDKSGLPSDRFFAERPEGSVSTLKIQRTQQEDSAVYLCASSKGAASYEQYFGPGTRLTVT.

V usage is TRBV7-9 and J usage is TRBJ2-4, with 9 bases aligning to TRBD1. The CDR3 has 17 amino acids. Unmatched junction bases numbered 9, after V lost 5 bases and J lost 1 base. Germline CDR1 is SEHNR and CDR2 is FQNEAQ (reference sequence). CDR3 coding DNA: TGTGCCAGCAGCGAGCCACAGGGGGCTAAGGCCAAAAACATTCAGTACTTC. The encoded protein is CASSEPQGAKAKNIQYF. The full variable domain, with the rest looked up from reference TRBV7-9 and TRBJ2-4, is DTGVSQNPRHKITKRGQNVTFRCDPISEHNRLYWYRQTLGQGPEFLTYFQNEAQLEKSRLLSDRFSAERPKGSFSTLEIQRTEQGDSAMYLCASSEPQGAKAKNIQYFGAGTRLSVL.

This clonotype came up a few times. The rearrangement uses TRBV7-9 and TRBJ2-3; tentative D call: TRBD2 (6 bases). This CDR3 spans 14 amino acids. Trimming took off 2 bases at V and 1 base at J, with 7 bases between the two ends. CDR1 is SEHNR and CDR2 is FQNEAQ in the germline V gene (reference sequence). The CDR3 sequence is CASSLTGGTDTQYF. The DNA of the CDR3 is TGTGCCAGCAGCTTAACGGGAGGCACAGATACGCAGTATTTT.

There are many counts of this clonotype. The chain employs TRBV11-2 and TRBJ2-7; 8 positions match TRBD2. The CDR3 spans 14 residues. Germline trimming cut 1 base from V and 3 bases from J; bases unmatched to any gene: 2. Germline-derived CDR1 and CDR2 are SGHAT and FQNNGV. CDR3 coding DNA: TGTGCCAGCAGCTTAGGGCGGGAGGTCTACGAGCAGTACTTC. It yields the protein CASSLGREVYEQYF.

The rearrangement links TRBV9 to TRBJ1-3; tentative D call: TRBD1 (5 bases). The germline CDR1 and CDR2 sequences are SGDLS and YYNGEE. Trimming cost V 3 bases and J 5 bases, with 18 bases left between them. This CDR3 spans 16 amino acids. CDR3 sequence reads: CASSAIQGPGRNTIYF. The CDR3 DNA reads TGTGCCAGCAGCGCAATTCAAGGGCCAGGGCGAAACACCATATATTTT.

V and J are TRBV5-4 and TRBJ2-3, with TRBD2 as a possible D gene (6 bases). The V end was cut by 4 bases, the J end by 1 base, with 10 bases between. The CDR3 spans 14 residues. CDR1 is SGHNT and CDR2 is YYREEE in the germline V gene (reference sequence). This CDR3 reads CASSIQRGTDTQYF. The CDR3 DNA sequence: TGTGCCAGCAGCATCCAGCGGGGCACAGATACGCAGTATTTT.

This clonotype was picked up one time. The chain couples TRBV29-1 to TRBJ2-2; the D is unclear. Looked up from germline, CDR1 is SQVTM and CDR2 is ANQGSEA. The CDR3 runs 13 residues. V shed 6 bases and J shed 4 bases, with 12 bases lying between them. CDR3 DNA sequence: TGCAGCGTGAGACCCACCGCCACCGGGGAGCTGTTTTTT. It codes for CSVRPTATGELFF.

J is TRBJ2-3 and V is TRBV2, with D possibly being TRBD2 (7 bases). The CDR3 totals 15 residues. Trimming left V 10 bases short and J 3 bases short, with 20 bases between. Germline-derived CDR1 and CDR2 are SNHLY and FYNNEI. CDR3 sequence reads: CANSAGRGWTDTQYF. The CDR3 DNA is TGTGCCAACAGCGCGGGGAGGGGGTGGACAGATACGCAGTATTTT.

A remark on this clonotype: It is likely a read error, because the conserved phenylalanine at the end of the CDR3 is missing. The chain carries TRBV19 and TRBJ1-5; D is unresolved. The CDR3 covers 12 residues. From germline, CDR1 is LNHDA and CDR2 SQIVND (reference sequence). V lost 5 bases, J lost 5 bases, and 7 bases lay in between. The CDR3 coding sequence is TGTGCCAGTAGTGCACGTGATCAGCCCCAGCATCTT. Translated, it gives CASSARDQPQHL.

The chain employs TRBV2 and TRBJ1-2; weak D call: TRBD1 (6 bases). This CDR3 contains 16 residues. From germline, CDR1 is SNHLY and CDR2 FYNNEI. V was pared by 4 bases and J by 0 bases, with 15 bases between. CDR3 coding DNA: TGTGCCAGCAGTGTCCCCCCCAGGGGACCTAACTATGGCTACACCTTC. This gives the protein CASSVPPRGPNYGYTF.

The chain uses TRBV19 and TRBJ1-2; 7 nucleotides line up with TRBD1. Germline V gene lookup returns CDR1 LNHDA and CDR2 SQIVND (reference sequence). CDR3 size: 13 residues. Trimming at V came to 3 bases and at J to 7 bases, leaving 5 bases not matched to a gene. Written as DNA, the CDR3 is TGTGCCAGTAGTATGGATGGGACAGTTGGCTACACCTTC. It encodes CASSMDGTVGYTF.

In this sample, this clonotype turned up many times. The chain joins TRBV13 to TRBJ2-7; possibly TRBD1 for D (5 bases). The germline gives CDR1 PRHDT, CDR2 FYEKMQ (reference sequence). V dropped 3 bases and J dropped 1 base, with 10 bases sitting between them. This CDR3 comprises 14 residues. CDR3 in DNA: TGTGCCAGCAGCTTTTCAGGGTTTTCCTACGAGCAGTACTTC. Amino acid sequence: CASSFSGFSYEQYF.

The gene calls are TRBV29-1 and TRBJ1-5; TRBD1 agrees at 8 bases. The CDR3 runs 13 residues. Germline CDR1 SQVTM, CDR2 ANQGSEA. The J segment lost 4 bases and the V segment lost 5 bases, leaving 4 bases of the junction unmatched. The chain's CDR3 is CSVTDRGNQPQHF. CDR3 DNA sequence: TGCAGCGTTACTGACAGGGGAAATCAGCCCCAGCATTTT.

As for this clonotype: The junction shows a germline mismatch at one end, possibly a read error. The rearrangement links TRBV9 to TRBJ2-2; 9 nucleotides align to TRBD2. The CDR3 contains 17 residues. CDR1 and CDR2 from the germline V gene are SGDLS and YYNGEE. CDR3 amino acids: CAGSTVGSGSSTGELFF. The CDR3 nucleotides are TGTGCCGGCAGCACCGTAGGTAGCGGGAGTAGTACCGGGGAGCTGTTTTTT.

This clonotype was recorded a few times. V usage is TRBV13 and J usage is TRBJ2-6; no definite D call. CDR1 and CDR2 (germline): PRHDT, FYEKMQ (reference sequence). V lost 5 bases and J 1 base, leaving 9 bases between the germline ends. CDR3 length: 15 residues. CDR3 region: CASSPPESGANVLTF. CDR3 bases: TGTGCCAGCAGCCCCCCGGAATCTGGGGCCAACGTCCTGACTTTC.